These 14 T cell receptor beta chains were all obtained from the same sample, sequenced in a study of T-cell reconstitution after alpha-beta-depleted transplantation in children. Construction of the TCRbeta library involved unique molecular identifiers. TCRdb redid the calling of the PCR reads with MiXCR, one entry per CDR3 protein. This sample has about 420,000 distinct CDR3 sequences; around 15% occur once, and the top ten carry approximately 29%. The specimen was PBMCs, mostly from graft donor cells, collected 360 days after TCRalphabeta/CD19-depleted stem cell transplant. These receptors all come from a boy younger than two who had a stem cell transplant for Wiskott-Aldrich syndrome, so the T cells may come from the graft donor.

This clonotype turned up a few times. The genes are TRBV7-2 and TRBJ2-3; 11 bases match TRBD1. Unmatched junction bases numbered 4, after V lost 1 base and J lost 4 bases. The germline gives CDR1 SGHTA, CDR2 FQGNSA. This CDR3 is built from 16 residues. The CDR3 protein is CASSLVGQGAPDTQYF. CDR3 DNA sequence: TGTGCCAGCAGCTTAGTAGGACAGGGGGCACCAGATACGCAGTATTTT.

The CDR3 here is CSASEFLPSNIQYF. The CDR3 nucleotides read TGCAGTGCTAGCGAGTTCCTCCCCTCGAACATTCAGTACTTC. This sequence joins TRBV20-1 and TRBJ2-4; D remains unclear. Germline values: CDR1 DFQATT, CDR2 SNEGSKA (reference sequence). This CDR3 is 14 amino acids long. Trimming removed 3 bases from V and 7 bases from J, with 16 bases in between.

The chain carries TRBV5-1 and TRBJ2-6; 12 bases match TRBD1. Germline trimming cut 2 bases from V and 4 bases from J; bases unmatched to any gene: 7. This CDR3 has 18 residues. Germline V lookup: CDR1 SGHRS, CDR2 YFSETQ. The CDR3 nucleotides are TGCGCCAGCAGCTTAAGGGGACAGGGGGCGAGAGGGGCCAACGTCCTGACTTTC. Amino acid sequence: CASSLRGQGARGANVLTF.

This sequence joins TRBV24-1 and TRBJ1-1; D unclear. The V end was cut by 5 bases, the J end by 0 bases, with 18 bases between. The CDR3 extends over 17 amino acids. Germline lookup yields CDR1 KGHDR and CDR2 SFDVKD. The CDR3 region is CATSATPPRRVNTEAFF. The CDR3 coding sequence is TGTGCCACCAGTGCCACACCTCCCAGACGCGTGAACACTGAAGCTTTCTTT.

The sample holds a few counts of this clonotype. V gene TRBV5-1 combines with J gene TRBJ1-1; D unresolved. Trimming removed 0 bases from V and 1 base from J, with 13 bases in between. Germline V gene lookup returns CDR1 SGHRS and CDR2 YFSETQ. The CDR3 length is 16 residues. The CDR3: CASSLGPPFKNTEAFF. As DNA, the CDR3 is TGCGCCAGCAGCTTGGGTCCTCCGTTTAAGAACACTGAAGCTTTCTTT.

A few counts support this clonotype. The chain recombines TRBV6-2 or TRBV6-3 with TRBJ2-2; D ambiguous. This CDR3 is 13 amino acids long. V was pared by 5 bases and J by 4 bases, with 8 bases between. Germline CDR1 is MNHEY and CDR2 is SVGEGT. The CDR3 DNA is TGTGCCAGCAGTAGGCCATTCACCGGGGAGCTGTTTTTT. Translated: CASSRPFTGELFF.

This clonotype appeared a few times. The rearrangement joins TRBV18 to TRBJ2-7, with D possibly matching TRBD1 (6 bases). There are 14 residues in the CDR3. CDR1 and CDR2 (germline): KGHSH, LQKENI. Trimming shortened V by 5 bases and J by 4 bases, and 15 bases separated the two germline ends. The CDR3 nucleotides are TGTGCCAGCTCATTCCTAACAGGGAATTACGAGCAGTACTTC. Translating it yields CASSFLTGNYEQYF.

In this sample, this clonotype turned up a few times. J is TRBJ2-4 and V is TRBV4-1; 11 nucleotides match TRBD2. Looked up from germline, CDR1 is MGHRA and CDR2 is YSYEKL. Trimming removed 1 base from V and 6 bases from J; junction bases left unmatched: 20. The CDR3 is made up of 21 amino acids. The CDR3 is CASSQVRVLAGEILVPNIQYF. CDR3 nucleotides: TGCGCCAGCAGCCAAGTACGCGTACTAGCGGGAGAAATTTTAGTCCCAAACATTCAGTACTTC.

The J gene is TRBJ2-4, the V gene TRBV5-1, with 7 nucleotides matching TRBD2. This CDR3 has 16 amino acids. Trimming cost V 3 bases and J 2 bases; bases outside gene matches: 8. CDR1 is SGHRS, CDR2 YFSETQ, per germline. In DNA, the CDR3 is TGCGCCAGCAGCTGGGGCGGGAGTCGTACCAAAAACATTCAGTACTTC. Its translation is CASSWGGSRTKNIQYF.

V and J are TRBV29-1 and TRBJ2-3, with 8 nucleotides matching TRBD2. V lost 7 bases and J lost 2; bases outside the gene matches: 8. Germline V gene sequence: CDR1 SQVTM, CDR2 ANQGSEA. The CDR3 length is 14 residues. The CDR3, as DNA: TGCAGCGCCTCTACTAGCGGTTTCACAGATACGCAGTATTTT. As protein: CSASTSGFTDTQYF.

The chain links TRBV5-1 to TRBJ2-5; 13 bases fit TRBD2. Looked up from germline, CDR1 is SGHRS and CDR2 is YFSETQ. The CDR3 loop spans 18 amino acids. The V and J ends lost 0 bases and 5 bases, in that order; junction bases with no gene match: 10. The CDR3 nucleotides are TGCGCCAGCAGCTTGGGTCGACTAGCGGGAGGTATTTCGGAGACCCAGTACTTC. This codes for CASSLGRLAGGISETQYF.

J is TRBJ2-1 and V is TRBV15; 8 bases line up with TRBD1. The germline CDR1 and CDR2 sequences are LNHNV and YYDKDF (reference sequence). This CDR3 region has 20 residues. Trimming cost V 8 bases and J 0 bases; bases outside gene matches: 21. The chain's CDR3 is CATEGTRDRRPRSSYNEQFF. CDR3 coding DNA: TGTGCCACCGAGGGGACCCGGGACAGGCGTCCAAGGAGCTCCTACAATGAGCAGTTCTTC.

This clonotype was seen repeatedly, ten times or more. This chain uses TRBV27 with TRBJ2-3, with a tentative D call TRBD1 (5 bases). The length of the CDR3 is 18 residues. The germline CDR1 and CDR2 sequences are MNHEY and SMNVEV (reference sequence). Trimming cost V 1 base and J 0 bases, with 17 bases left between them. CDR3 in amino acids: CASSLLGWGLSSTDTQYF. In DNA form, the CDR3 reads TGTGCCAGCAGTTTATTGGGGTGGGGCTTGTCTAGCACAGATACGCAGTATTTT.

This clonotype has just a few counts. The V call is TRBV20-1, the J call TRBJ1-2; D is ambiguous. V dropped 5 bases and J dropped 8 bases, with 12 bases sitting between them. The germline V gene has CDR1 DFQATT and CDR2 SNEGSKA (reference sequence). This CDR3 has 11 amino acids. CDR3 coding DNA: TGCAGTGCTCCTCGAGGTACAGGCTACACCTTC. Translating it yields CSAPRGTGYTF.